These 17 T cell receptor beta chains came from one sample sequenced in a study of cytomegalovirus exposure and HLA in healthy donors. The PCR made use of 60 Vbeta and 13 Jbeta primers. Profiling relied on immunoSEQ multiplex PCR, and the TCRdb table lists in-frame clones only, not all of them. The data hold about 190,000 clones, with 60% to 80% observed a single time. Sequenced sample: PBMCs. These receptors were taken from a woman younger than 45 in good health and CMV-seropositive.

The chain couples TRBV7-3 to TRBJ2-1, with TRBD2 matching 11 bases. Germline assignment: CDR1 SGHTA and CDR2 FQGTGA. The CDR3 runs to 17 residues. Trimming at V came to 5 bases and at J to 0 bases, leaving 6 bases not matched to a gene. The CDR3 nucleotides are TGTGCCAGCAGCGGGGCCGGGACTAGCGGCTCCTACAATGAGCAGTTCTTC. Its protein is CASSGAGTSGSYNEQFF.

The V gene is TRBV28, the J gene TRBJ1-2; D is unclear. The CDR3 consists of 12 residues. CDR1 is MDHEN and CDR2 is SYDVKM in the germline V gene. Deletions cut 3 bases from V and 8 bases from J, with 10 bases between. The CDR3 DNA is TGTGCCAGCAGTTTGTTTCAGTGGGGCTACACCTTC. Amino acid sequence: CASSLFQWGYTF.

This clone was observed once. The rearrangement joins TRBV18 to TRBJ1-4; D is perhaps TRBD1 (5 bases). The V gene lost 4 bases and the J gene lost 0 bases, with 9 bases spanning the gap. CDR3 length: 15 amino acids. Germline lookup yields CDR1 KGHSH and CDR2 LQKENI. CDR3 sequence (DNA): TGTGCCAGCTCACTAGGGGTTGCAACTAATGAAAAACTGTTTTTT. Translated: CASSLGVATNEKLFF.

The J gene is TRBJ1-1, the V gene TRBV11-1, with D tentatively TRBD1 (6 bases). This CDR3 comprises 15 residues. With 6 bases removed from V and 3 bases from J, the gap between germline ends came to 17 bases. Germline loops: CDR1 SGHAT, CDR2 FQDESV (reference sequence). The CDR3 here is CASRVGAGVDTEAFF. CDR3 sequence (DNA): TGTGCCAGCAGGGTCGGGGCAGGGGTGGACACTGAAGCTTTCTTT.

The chain joins TRBV7-6 to TRBJ1-2; the match to TRBD1 covers 9 bases. Germline V CDR1 and CDR2: SGHVS, FNYEAQ. Losses at the gene ends were 1 base for V and 8 bases for J; bases not matched to a gene: 8. The length of the CDR3 is 15 residues. In DNA form, the CDR3 reads TGTGCCAGCAGCTTAGAGAAGGGACAGGGAAACGGCTACACCTTC. This codes for CASSLEKGQGNGYTF.

The chain joins TRBV6-6 to TRBJ2-5, with a tentative D call TRBD2 (7 bases). Looked up from germline, CDR1 is MNHNY and CDR2 is SVGAGI (reference sequence). Trimming removed 8 bases from V and 4 bases from J, with 14 bases in between. The CDR3 runs 13 residues. The CDR3 loop is CASGTGRGETQYF. The DNA of the CDR3 is TGTGCCAGCGGAACAGGGAGGGGAGAGACCCAGTACTTC.

This clone was recorded a few times. The chain is built from TRBV7-6 and TRBJ1-1; a weak D match, TRBD1 (5 bases). Germline V CDR1 and CDR2: SGHVS, FNYEAQ. This CDR3 is 13 amino acids long. Between the trimmed V and J ends, which lost 3 bases and 3 bases, there was a span of 8 bases. The CDR3 bases are TGTGCCAGCAGCTTTAAGGGGCACACTGAAGCTTTCTTT. Protein product: CASSFKGHTEAFF.

This sequence joins TRBV9 and TRBJ1-2; D might be TRBD1 (5 bases). V was pared by 0 bases and J by 3 bases, with 15 bases between. Germline loops: CDR1 SGDLS, CDR2 YYNGEE. The CDR3 has 16 amino acids. CDR3 sequence (DNA): TGTGCCAGCAGCGTAGGAGGCAGGGACTTTGACTATGGCTACACCTTC. Protein sequence: CASSVGGRDFDYGYTF.

This clone was observed a handful of times. The chain uses TRBV6-5 and TRBJ1-1, with 8 bases aligning to TRBD1. From germline, CDR1 is MNHEY and CDR2 SVGAGI. J was trimmed by 2 bases and V by 8 bases; bases with no gene match: 10. The CDR3 contains 15 residues. The CDR3 DNA sequence: TGTGCCAGCGGAACAGACAGGGGACATAACACTGAAGCTTTCTTT. Translation: CASGTDRGHNTEAFF.

This rearrangement joins TRBV30 to TRBJ2-7; a possible D gene is TRBD2 (5 bases). CDR3 size: 12 residues. CDR1 and CDR2 (germline): GTSNPN, SVGIG (reference sequence). V was pared by 2 bases and J by 3 bases, with 8 bases between. The CDR3 DNA follows: TGTGCCTGGAGTCCGGGAATCTACGAGCAGTACTTC. Amino acid sequence: CAWSPGIYEQYF.

The rearrangement links TRBV4-1 to TRBJ1-2; D gene ambiguous. The CDR3 runs to 15 residues. Between the trimmed V and J ends, which lost 0 bases and 8 bases, there was a span of 16 bases. CDR1 and CDR2 (germline): MGHRA, YSYEKL. CDR3 DNA: TGCGCCAGCAGCCAAGATGACAAACTGGTCCGCGGCTACACCTTC. It codes for CASSQDDKLVRGYTF.

The rearrangement uses TRBV6-1 and TRBJ2-7, with 12 bases aligning to TRBD2. J lost 2 bases, V lost 8 bases, and 4 bases had no gene match. CDR1 is MNHNS, CDR2 SASEGT, per germline. CDR3 length: 14 residues. The CDR3 reads CASSRLAGAYEQYF. The CDR3 DNA reads TGTGCCAGCTCCCGACTAGCGGGGGCCTACGAGCAGTACTTC.

This rearrangement joins TRBV2 to TRBJ2-3, with 9 bases matching TRBD1. This CDR3 region has 12 residues. The ends lost 6 bases at V and 5 bases at J; junction bases unmatched: 0. Germline V gene lookup returns CDR1 SNHLY and CDR2 FYNNEI. CDR3 DNA sequence: TGTGCCAGCAGGGACAGGGGAGATACGCAGTATTTT. It yields the protein CASRDRGDTQYF.

The CDR3 nucleotides read TGTGCCAGCAGCCTACACCCCAGGAATCAGCCCCAGCATTTT. It is translated as CASSLHPRNQPQHF. The rearrangement links TRBV7-8 to TRBJ1-5; no reliable D call. The CDR3 runs to 14 residues. Germline V lookup: CDR1 SGHVS, CDR2 FQNEAQ. V was clipped by 5 bases and J by 4 bases, with 12 bases between them.

V is TRBV28 and J is TRBJ1-5, with a weak D call TRBD1 (6 bases). Trimming removed 7 bases at V and 7 bases at J, with 17 bases between. This CDR3 region has 14 residues. Germline CDR1 MDHEN, CDR2 SYDVKM. The CDR3, as DNA: TGTGCCAGCATCCCCGGCGGGGGCCAGCAGCCCCAGCATTTT. This codes for CASIPGGGQQPQHF.

The chain has TRBV7-2 and TRBJ1-3; D ambiguous. CDR3 length equals 14 residues. Germline V gene lookup returns CDR1 SGHTA and CDR2 FQGNSA. Trimming took 1 base from V and 1 from J, leaving 5 bases between them. The CDR3 is CASSLGISGNTIYF. The CDR3 coding sequence is TGTGCCAGCAGCTTAGGTATTTCTGGAAACACCATATATTTT.

The count of this clone is one. The rearrangement uses TRBV28 and TRBJ1-2; D is unclear. Trimming cost V 1 base and J 3 bases, with 9 bases left between them. CDR1 is MDHEN, CDR2 SYDVKM, per germline. The CDR3 consists of 14 residues. CDR3 in amino acids: CASSLLSQYYGYTF. The CDR3 region has the DNA TGTGCCAGCAGTTTATTGTCACAGTACTATGGCTACACCTTC.